The following is a T cell receptor (beta chain) sequence with its context. No antigen is known for it. These data come from a study of OX40 agonist ivuxolimab in advanced cancers. General study findings and limits: Averaging showed that CD8+ T cells had more expanded clones than CD4+ did.

Exclusion of a patient followed from autoimmune disease history or systemic immunosuppression. The table came from immunoSEQ multiplex PCR; TCRdb's copy has only in-frame clones and leaves some out. The sample contains roughly 70,000 clones, roughly 82% of which appear only once. This CDR3 contains 15 residues. The V and J ends lost 0 bases and 2 bases respectively, with 10 bases between them. Germline CDR1 reads SGHRS; CDR2 reads YFSETQ. This chain links TRBV5-1 with TRBJ2-3; D uncertain. Sequencing was performed on CD4+ or CD8+ T cells sorted from blood, taken in a trial of the OX40 agonist ivuxolimab. The sequence was collected from an adult with an advanced solid tumor such as melanoma, head and neck, liver or kidney cancer. The CDR3 protein is CASSLGGGNTDTQYF. For the CDR3, the DNA is TGCGCCAGCAGCTTGGGTGGCGGAAACACAGATACGCAGTATTTT.